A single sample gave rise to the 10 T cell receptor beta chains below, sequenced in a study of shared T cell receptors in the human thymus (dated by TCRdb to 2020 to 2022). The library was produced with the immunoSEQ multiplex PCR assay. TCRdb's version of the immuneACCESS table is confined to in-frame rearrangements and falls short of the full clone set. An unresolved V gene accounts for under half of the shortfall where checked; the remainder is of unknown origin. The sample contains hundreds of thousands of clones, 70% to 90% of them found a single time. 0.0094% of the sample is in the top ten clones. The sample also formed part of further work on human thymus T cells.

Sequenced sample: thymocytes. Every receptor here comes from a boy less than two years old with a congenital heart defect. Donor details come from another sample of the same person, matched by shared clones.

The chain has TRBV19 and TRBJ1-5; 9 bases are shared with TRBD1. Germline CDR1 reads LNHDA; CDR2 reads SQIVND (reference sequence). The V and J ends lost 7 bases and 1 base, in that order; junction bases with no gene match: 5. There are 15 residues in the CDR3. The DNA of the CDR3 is TGTGCCAGTAACAGGGGGCGGGCGAGCAATCAGCCCCAGCATTTT. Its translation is CASNRGRASNQPQHF.

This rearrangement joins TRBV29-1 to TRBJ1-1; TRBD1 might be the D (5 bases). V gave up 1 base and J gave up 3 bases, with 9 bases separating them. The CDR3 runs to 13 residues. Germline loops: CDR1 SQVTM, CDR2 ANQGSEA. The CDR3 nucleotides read TGCAGCGTTGAAGGGACACTCCACACTGAAGCTTTCTTT. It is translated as CSVEGTLHTEAFF.

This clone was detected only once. The CDR3 loop reads CASRPHGDEQYF. The DNA for the CDR3 is TGTGCCAGCCGACCCCACGGGGACGAGCAGTACTTC. This chain joins TRBV7-8 and TRBJ2-7; TRBD2 is a possible D gene (5 bases). The germline V gene encodes CDR1 SGHVS and CDR2 FQNEAQ. V was cut by 8 bases and J by 5 bases, with 13 bases left in between. The CDR3 length is 12 residues.

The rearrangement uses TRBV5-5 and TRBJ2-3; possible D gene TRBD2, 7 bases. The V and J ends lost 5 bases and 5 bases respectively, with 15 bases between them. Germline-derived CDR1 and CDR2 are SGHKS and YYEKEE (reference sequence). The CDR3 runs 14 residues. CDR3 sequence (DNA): TGTGCCAGCAGTGGGGGGGCCTATGGAGATACGCAGTATTTT. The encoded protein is CASSGGAYGDTQYF.

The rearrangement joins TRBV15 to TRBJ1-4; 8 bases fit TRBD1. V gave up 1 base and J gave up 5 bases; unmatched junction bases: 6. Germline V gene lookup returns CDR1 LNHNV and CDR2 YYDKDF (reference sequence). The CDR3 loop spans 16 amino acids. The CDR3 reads CATSRAPDRGNEKLFF. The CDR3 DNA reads TGTGCCACCAGCAGAGCCCCCGACAGGGGAAATGAAAAACTGTTTTTT.

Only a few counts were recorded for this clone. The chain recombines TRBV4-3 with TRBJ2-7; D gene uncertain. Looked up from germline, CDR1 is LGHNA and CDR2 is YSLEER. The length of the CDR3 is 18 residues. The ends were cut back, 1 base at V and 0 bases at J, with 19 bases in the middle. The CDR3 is CASSQALTHSESSYEQYF. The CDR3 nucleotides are TGCGCCAGCAGCCAAGCCCTAACTCACAGTGAAAGCTCCTACGAGCAGTACTTC.

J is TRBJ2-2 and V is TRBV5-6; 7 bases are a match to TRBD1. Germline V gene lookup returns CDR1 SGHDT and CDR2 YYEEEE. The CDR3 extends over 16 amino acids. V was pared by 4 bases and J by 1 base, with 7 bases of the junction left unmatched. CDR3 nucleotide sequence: TGTGCCAGCAGCGAACTGACAGGGAAGAACACCGGGGAGCTGTTTTTT. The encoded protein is CASSELTGKNTGELFF.

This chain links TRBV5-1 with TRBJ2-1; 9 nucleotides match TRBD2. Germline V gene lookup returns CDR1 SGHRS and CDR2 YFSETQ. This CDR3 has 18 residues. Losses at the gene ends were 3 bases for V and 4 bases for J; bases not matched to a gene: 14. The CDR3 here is CASSWDLLPSGEYNEQFF. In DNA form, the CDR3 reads TGCGCCAGCAGCTGGGACCTCCTTCCTAGCGGGGAGTACAATGAGCAGTTCTTC.

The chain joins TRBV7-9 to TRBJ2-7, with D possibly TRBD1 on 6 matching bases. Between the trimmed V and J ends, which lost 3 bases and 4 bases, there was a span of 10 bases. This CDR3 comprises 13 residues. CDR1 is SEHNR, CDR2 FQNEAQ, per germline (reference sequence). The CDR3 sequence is CASSFNRAYEQYF. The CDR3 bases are TGTGCCAGCAGCTTCAACAGGGCGTACGAGCAGTACTTC.

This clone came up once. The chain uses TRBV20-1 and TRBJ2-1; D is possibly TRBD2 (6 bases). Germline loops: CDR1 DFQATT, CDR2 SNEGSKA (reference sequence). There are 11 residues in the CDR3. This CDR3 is CRGDFDYEQFF. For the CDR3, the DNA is TGCAGGGGGGACTTCGATTATGAGCAGTTCTTC.